The next 14 T cell receptor beta chains were all read from a single sample in a study of a mutant IDH1 vaccine in newly diagnosed glioma. This table comes from immunoSEQ multiplex PCR, and its TCRdb copy is limited to in-frame clones, with some not included. The sample shows more than 50,000 clones, roughly 61% of them seen only once. Their target antigens are unknown. Documented time point: week 47, end of study. What each vaccine dose contained was 300 ug of mutant IDH1 20-mer peptide, accompanied by topical imiquimod. The sequencing here drew on peripheral blood mononuclear cells (PBMCs), taken from a glioma patient whose treatment included an IDH1 peptide vaccine. The receptor source for this set is a man aged 35-49 years with glioma. Some clones in this sample may be carry-over from other donors' samples.

V usage is TRBV6-6 and J usage is TRBJ2-6, with D perhaps matching TRBD2 (5 bases). Trimming pared 6 bases from V and 0 bases from J, leaving 9 bases between. The CDR3 loop spans 15 amino acids. The germline CDR1 and CDR2 sequences are MNHNY and SVGAGI (reference sequence). The CDR3 nucleotides are TGTGCCAGCAGCCCCGACTACTCTGGGGCCAACGTCCTGACTTTC. It specifies CASSPDYSGANVLTF.

This chain connects TRBV6-6 to TRBJ1-4; D is uncertain. Germline V gene lookup returns CDR1 MNHNY and CDR2 SVGAGI (reference sequence). The length of the CDR3 is 15 residues. The germline V and J ends were trimmed by 6 bases and 6 bases, with 17 bases remaining between them. CDR3 residues: CASSDLQFGDEKLFF. The DNA of the CDR3 is TGTGCCAGCAGCGATTTGCAGTTCGGGGATGAAAAACTGTTTTTT.

This clone was observed a handful of times. The rearrangement joins TRBV7-9 to TRBJ1-1; unclear D gene. The CDR3 totals 13 residues. The V gene's germline CDR1 is SEHNR and CDR2 FQNEAQ (reference sequence). Between the trimmed V and J ends, which lost 3 bases and 0 bases, there was a span of 5 bases. The chain's CDR3 is CASSFSLNTEAFF. The CDR3 bases are TGTGCCAGCAGCTTCTCCCTGAACACTGAAGCTTTCTTT.

In regard to this clone: Additional DNA sequences in this sample encode the identical CDR3. The chain joins TRBV11-3 to TRBJ1-1; D call uncertain. Germline assignment: CDR1 SGHNT and CDR2 YENEEA. The CDR3 has 16 residues. V was pared by 0 bases and J by 1 base, with 12 bases between. The CDR3 nucleotides are TGTGCCAGCAGCTTAGATGGTCGGGGAGGGAACACTGAAGCTTTCTTT. Its protein product is CASSLDGRGGNTEAFF. Supplemented by reference TRBV11-3 and TRBJ1-1, the full variable domain reads EAGVVQSPRYKIIEKKQPVAFWCNPISGHNTLYWYLQNLGQGPELLIRYENEEAVDDSQLPKDRFSAERLKGVDSTLKIQPAELGDSAVYLCASSLDGRGGNTEAFFGQGTRLTVV.

J is TRBJ1-3 and V is TRBV7-9; 7 nucleotides agree with TRBD1. The CDR3 totals 17 residues. The V gene's germline CDR1 is SEHNR and CDR2 FQNEAQ (reference sequence). V lost 2 bases and J lost 2; bases outside the gene matches: 9. CDR3: CASSLRAGQHPGNTIYF. CDR3 nucleotide sequence: TGTGCCAGCAGCTTACGGGCGGGACAGCACCCTGGAAACACCATATATTTT.

The chain links TRBV29-1 to TRBJ1-2; 7 bases line up with TRBD1. This CDR3 region has 14 residues. CDR1 and CDR2 (germline): SQVTM, ANQGSEA. With 4 bases clipped from V and 3 bases from J, the junction kept 8 bases outside the gene matches. The CDR3 sequence is CSVGQGVLDYGYTF. The CDR3 coding sequence is TGCAGCGTTGGTCAGGGGGTATTGGACTATGGCTACACCTTC.

V usage is TRBV6-5 and J usage is TRBJ2-2, with D uncertain. The germline V gene has CDR1 MNHEY and CDR2 SVGAGI. The length of the CDR3 is 15 residues. V dropped 0 bases and J dropped 4 bases, with 9 bases sitting between them. The DNA of the CDR3 is TGTGCCAGCAGTTACTCGAGGCCGCCCACCGGGGAGCTGTTTTTT. Its protein product is CASSYSRPPTGELFF.

This sequence joins TRBV11-2 and TRBJ2-3, with 7 bases that match TRBD1. V lost 4 bases to trimming and J lost 0 bases; unmatched junction nucleotides: 10. From germline, CDR1 is SGHAT and CDR2 FQNNGV. The CDR3 covers 17 residues. The CDR3 nucleotides are TGTGCCAGCAGCTCCAGCATGACAGGGAGTAGCACAGATACGCAGTATTTT. The encoded protein is CASSSSMTGSSTDTQYF. The complete variable domain, with remaining parts taken from reference TRBV11-2 and TRBJ2-3, reads EAGVAQSPRYKIIEKRQSVAFWCNPISGHATLYWYQQILGQGPKLLIQFQNNGVVDDSQLPKDRFSAERLKGVDSTLKIQPAKLEDSAVYLCASSSSMTGSSTDTQYFGPGTRLTVL.

This clone was counted a single time. J is TRBJ2-3 and V is TRBV2; possibly TRBD2 for D (6 bases). V was clipped by 2 bases and J by 0 bases, with 15 bases between them. CDR1 is SNHLY and CDR2 is FYNNEI in the germline V gene. The CDR3 contains 17 residues. DNA of the CDR3: TGTGCCAGCAGTGAACGTGGGACTTTTGCTAGCACAGATACGCAGTATTTT. The encoded protein is CASSERGTFASTDTQYF.

The J gene is TRBJ1-3, the V gene TRBV7-9, with a possible D match to TRBD1 (5 bases). Trimming cost V 5 bases and J 2 bases, with 10 bases left between them. CDR1 SEHNR and CDR2 FQNEAQ come from the germline V gene (reference sequence). The CDR3 totals 14 residues. CDR3 protein: CASSRGGTGNTIYF. The CDR3 coding sequence is TGTGCCAGCAGCCGGGGGGGAACTGGAAACACCATATATTTT.

The rearrangement joins TRBV5-1 to TRBJ2-1; weak D call: TRBD1 (6 bases). The CDR3 totals 15 residues. The V end was cut by 3 bases, the J end by 4 bases, with 14 bases between. From germline, CDR1 is SGHRS and CDR2 YFSETQ. The CDR3 region has the DNA TGCGCCAGCAGCTCCTTACAGGGCCGTTACAATGAGCAGTTCTTC. Its translation: CASSSLQGRYNEQFF.

V gene TRBV27 combines with J gene TRBJ2-3; TRBD1 or TRBD2 may be the D gene (5 bases each). This CDR3 region has 12 residues. CDR1 and CDR2 (germline): MNHEY, SMNVEV (reference sequence). The ends were cut back, 5 bases at V and 6 bases at J, with 9 bases in the middle. CDR3 in DNA: TGTGCCAGCAGTAGAGGGGCCGATACGCAGTATTTT. This translates into CASSRGADTQYF.

The genes are TRBV7-9 and TRBJ1-2; D not certain. Trimming stripped 3 bases from V and 6 bases from J, with 8 bases between. Germline CDR1 and CDR2: SEHNR and FQNEAQ (reference sequence). The CDR3 has 12 residues. The CDR3 coding sequence is TGTGCCAGCAGCTTGGGTAGTGATGGCTACACCTTC. It yields the protein CASSLGSDGYTF.

The V and J genes are TRBV30 and TRBJ2-7, with 14 bases fitting TRBD2. The CDR3 covers 14 residues. Losses at the gene ends were 3 bases for V and 4 bases for J; bases not matched to a gene: 2. Germline loops: CDR1 GTSNPN, CDR2 SVGIG (reference sequence). The CDR3 nucleotides are TGTGCCTGGAGCCGGACTAGCGGGGGGTACGAGCAGTACTTC. Encoded protein: CAWSRTSGGYEQYF.